The 9 T cell receptor beta chains below all came from one sample that was sequenced in a study of graft-versus-host responses after intestinal transplantation. Tissue processing of the graft released intraepithelial and lamina propria lymphocytes from it. Profiled with immunoSEQ multiplex PCR; TCRdb holds only in-frame clones, not every one. The sample carries roughly 23,000 clones, around 78% recorded once. The source material was ileum tissue, sampled 12 days after intestinal transplant. The receptors come from a human patient who received an intestinal transplant, so some T cells may come from the graft donor.

The chain recombines TRBV28 with TRBJ1-1, with 7 bases aligning to TRBD1. V dropped 6 bases and J dropped 1; count of bases not matched to a gene: 5. The CDR3 has 14 residues. Germline V gene lookup returns CDR1 MDHEN and CDR2 SYDVKM. CDR3 sequence: CASSLTGANTEAFF. The CDR3 coding sequence is TGTGCCAGCAGCCTCACAGGGGCGAACACTGAAGCTTTCTTT.

The chain has TRBV4-1 and TRBJ2-5; TRBD2 aligns across 9 bases. There are 17 residues in the CDR3. In germline, CDR1 is MGHRA, CDR2 YSYEKL. V was pared by 1 base and J by 1 base, with 7 bases of the junction left unmatched. CDR3 bases: TGCGCCAGCAGCCAAGGAGCTCTAGCGGGGCTCCAAGAGACCCAGTACTTC. It specifies CASSQGALAGLQETQYF.

This chain links TRBV6-5 with TRBJ2-7; 7 nucleotides line up with TRBD2. Germline V gene data show CDR1 as MNHEY and CDR2 as SVGAGI. V shed 6 bases and J 4 bases; nucleotides not matched to a gene: 12. This CDR3 has 15 residues. As DNA, the CDR3 is TGTGCCAGCAGCGCCGGCGGGGGAATGGGGTACGAGCAGTACTTC. Translation gives CASSAGGGMGYEQYF.

This chain joins TRBV6-7 and TRBJ1-3; 7 bases agree with TRBD1. TRBV6-7 is treated as an ORF (open reading frame) with a function not yet certain. The J segment lost 5 bases and the V segment lost 0 bases, leaving 4 bases of the junction unmatched. This CDR3 has 15 residues. The CDR3 coding sequence is TGTGCCAGCAGTTACTCGAGGGGGCGGAGAAACACCATATATTTT. Protein: CASSYSRGRRNTIYF.

The V gene is TRBV4-2, the J gene TRBJ1-1; TRBD1 matches at 8 bases. V lost 4 bases, J lost 6 bases, and 10 bases stayed unmatched. Germline V gives CDR1 LGHNA, CDR2 YNFKEQ. The CDR3 runs to 15 residues. CDR3 residues: CASSLPGQAAAEAFF. In nucleotides, the CDR3 is TGTGCCAGCAGCCTTCCGGGACAGGCGGCCGCTGAAGCTTTCTTT.

The sample holds a few counts of this clone. The chain uses TRBV18 and TRBJ2-7; D is possibly TRBD2 (7 bases). The CDR3 is 16 residues long. Per the germline V gene, CDR1 is KGHSH and CDR2 is LQKENI. The germline V and J ends were trimmed by 6 bases and 3 bases, with 21 bases remaining between them. In DNA, the CDR3 is TGTGCCAGCTCTGGGGGGGAGGGGGGAGCCTACTACGAGCAGTACTTC. It specifies CASSGGEGGAYYEQYF.

The chain is built from TRBV6-6 and TRBJ1-2; tentatively, D is TRBD1 (5 bases). Trimming removed 5 bases from V and 4 bases from J, with 14 bases in between. CDR1 is MNHNY, CDR2 SVGAGI, per germline (reference sequence). CDR3 length equals 14 residues. CDR3 nucleotides: TGTGCCAGCAGTCCAGGGTGGGCCGTCTATGGCTACACCTTC. This gives the protein CASSPGWAVYGYTF.

V is TRBV18 and J is TRBJ2-3; D possibly corresponds to TRBD2 (5 bases). The V gene's germline CDR1 is KGHSH and CDR2 LQKENI. The ends were cut back, 4 bases at V and 5 bases at J, with 10 bases in the middle. The CDR3 is 13 amino acids. For the CDR3, the DNA is TGTGCCAGCTCACTAGACTATGGAGATACGCAGTATTTT. Amino acids: CASSLDYGDTQYF.

CDR3 sequence: CAISDYGREGQPQHF. For the CDR3, the DNA is TGTGCCATCAGTGATTATGGTAGGGAGGGTCAGCCCCAGCATTTT. The chain recombines TRBV10-3 with TRBJ1-5; D is uncertain. The V end was cut by 3 bases, the J end by 6 bases, with 15 bases between. The CDR3 loop spans 15 amino acids. In germline, CDR1 is ENHRY, CDR2 SYGVKD.